Below, one T cell receptor beta chain is given with its context. Its antigen is unknown. The V end was cut by 8 bases, the J end by 1 base, with 13 bases between. The CDR3 contains 14 residues. These data belong to a study of T-cell memory formation after mild COVID-19. TCRdb processed the 5' RACE reads anew with MiXCR; each CDR3 protein has one entry. The sample includes roughly 500,000 distinct CDR3 sequences, about 20% seen only once; the top ten take under 15%. Notes on the study in general: The main location of contracting CD4+ clones was CM and EM, and that of contracting CD8+ clones was EMRA. Whereas later expanders leaned CD4+, clones contracting day 15 to 85 showed a balanced CD4/CD8 makeup.

What was sequenced was PBMCs or a T cell subset sorted from them (not recorded which). The chain recombines TRBV12-3 or TRBV12-4 with TRBJ2-3, with no clear D. The sequence was obtained from an adult woman who had mild COVID-19 (a few samples of this study predate the infection). Cell type and time point are not known. CDR3 protein: CASCGLAGTDTQYF. The CDR3 DNA is TGTGCCAGCTGTGGATTGGCGGGCACAGATACGCAGTATTTT.